The 20 T cell receptor beta chains below were found in one sample sequenced in a study of shared clonotypes between healthy human individuals. Naive CD8 cells, CD45RO-negative and positively selected for CCR7, excluded terminally differentiated effector memory CD45RA+ cells. Sequencing used immunoSEQ multiplex PCR; TCRdb keeps in-frame clones, though not all of them. This table holds under 600,000 clones, 95% to 98% found once. The sequencing sample was made of naive CD8+ T cells sorted from blood. The receptors originated from a man aged 25 to 40 in good health.

The chain is built from TRBV4-3 and TRBJ1-2; no definite D call. The CDR3 has 14 residues. Per the germline V gene, CDR1 is LGHNA and CDR2 is YSLEER. Between the trimmed V and J ends, which lost 0 bases and 4 bases, there was a span of 9 bases. The CDR3 reads CASSQDLAVYGYTF. The CDR3 DNA reads as TGCGCCAGCAGCCAAGATTTGGCAGTCTATGGCTACACCTTC.

The chain is built from TRBV7-6 and TRBJ2-1, with D possibly matching TRBD2 (6 bases). CDR3 length equals 17 residues. With 5 bases removed from V and 8 bases from J, the gap between germline ends came to 25 bases. Per the germline V gene, CDR1 is SGHVS and CDR2 is FNYEAQ. CDR3 region: CASSTLFPSGVQDEQFF. The CDR3, as DNA: TGTGCCAGCAGCACACTTTTTCCATCGGGAGTTCAGGATGAGCAGTTCTTC.

V gene TRBV7-9 combines with J gene TRBJ2-1; D not certain. The V gene lost 1 base and the J gene lost 10 bases, with 11 bases spanning the gap. Germline lookup yields CDR1 SEHNR and CDR2 FQNEAQ (reference sequence). CDR3 length equals 13 residues. The CDR3 is CASSLGGVREQFF. The CDR3 DNA is TGTGCCAGCAGCTTAGGAGGTGTTCGGGAGCAGTTCTTC.

The gene calls are TRBV15 and TRBJ2-7; D gene uncertain. Germline V lookup: CDR1 LNHNV, CDR2 YYDKDF (reference sequence). Trimming removed 1 base from V and 7 bases from J, with 14 bases in between. The CDR3 runs to 14 residues. The CDR3 spells CATSRVGSRTEQYF. CDR3 in DNA: TGTGCCACCAGCAGAGTAGGTTCCCGGACGGAGCAGTACTTC. Together with reference TRBV15 and TRBJ2-7, the CDR3 gives the full variable domain: DAMVIQNPRYQVTQFGKPVTLSCSQTLNHNVMYWYQQKSSQAPKLLFHYYDKDFNNEADTPDNFQSRRPNTSFCFLDIRSPGLGDTAMYLCATSRVGSRTEQYFGPGTRLTVT.

The chain combines TRBV9 with TRBJ1-5, with D uncertain. The CDR3 has 14 residues. The ends were cut back, 4 bases at V and 3 bases at J, with 11 bases in the middle. Germline CDR1 is SGDLS and CDR2 is YYNGEE. Here the CDR3 reads CASSLDGINQPQHF. The CDR3 nucleotides are TGTGCCAGCAGCCTCGACGGTATCAATCAGCCCCAGCATTTT.

CDR3 protein: CASSLAEFTAYEQYF. Written as DNA, the CDR3 is TGCGCCAGCAGCTTGGCGGAGTTCACGGCCTACGAGCAGTACTTC. The V call is TRBV5-1, the J call TRBJ2-7; D gene unclear. The V end lost 0 bases, the J end lost 2 bases, and 12 bases lay between the germline ends. Germline V lookup: CDR1 SGHRS, CDR2 YFSETQ. CDR3 length: 15 residues. The whole variable domain, remainder taken from reference TRBV5-1 and TRBJ2-7, is KAGVTQTPRYLIKTRGQQVTLSCSPISGHRSVSWYQQTPGQGLQFLFEYFSETQRNKGNFPGRFSGRQFSNSRSEMNVSTLELGDSALYLCASSLAEFTAYEQYFGPGTRLTVT.

This chain links TRBV21-1 with TRBJ2-1; the table's D call, TRBD2, was not checked against the DNA. TRBV21-1 is described as a pseudogene. The CDR3 loop spans 17 amino acids. CDR3 protein: CASSIPAAGGSYNEQFF. CDR3 DNA sequence: TGTGCCAGCAGCATCCCTGCAGCGGGAGGGTCCTACAATGAGCAGTTCTTC.

This clone was picked up one time. V and J are TRBV29-1 and TRBJ2-2, with D uncertain. Trimming took 5 bases from V and 5 from J, leaving 12 bases between them. Per the germline V gene, CDR1 is SQVTM and CDR2 is ANQGSEA. The CDR3 loop spans 13 amino acids. The CDR3 DNA reads as TGCAGCGTTCGGTATAGACAAACCGGGGAGCTGTTTTTT. Residues: CSVRYRQTGELFF.

CDR3 bases: TGTGCCAGCAGCATTGGACAGGGATCCTACGAGCAGTACTTC. It yields the protein CASSIGQGSYEQYF. J is TRBJ2-7 and V is TRBV27; 8 nucleotides match TRBD1. Trimming removed 6 bases from V and 1 base from J; junction bases left unmatched: 5. This CDR3 is built from 14 residues. From germline, CDR1 is MNHEY and CDR2 SMNVEV (reference sequence).

This sequence joins TRBV30 and TRBJ2-5, with D perhaps matching TRBD1 (6 bases). V shed 7 bases and J shed 2 bases, with 17 bases lying between them. The CDR3 is made up of 14 amino acids. From germline, CDR1 is GTSNPN and CDR2 SVGIG (reference sequence). The CDR3 loop is CASEGGASQETQYF. CDR3 bases: TGTGCCTCGGAAGGGGGAGCCAGTCAAGAGACCCAGTACTTC.

CDR3 sequence reads: CASSIRGNTEAFF. The CDR3 nucleotides read TGTGCCAGCAGTATTAGGGGCAACACTGAAGCTTTCTTT. The chain uses TRBV25-1 and TRBJ1-1; D may be TRBD1 (5 bases). The germline CDR1 and CDR2 sequences are MGHDK and SYGVNS. The V end was cut by 5 bases, the J end by 2 bases, with 9 bases between. This CDR3 spans 13 amino acids.

The chain is built from TRBV9 and TRBJ2-7; 9 nucleotides agree with TRBD2. Looked up from germline, CDR1 is SGDLS and CDR2 is YYNGEE. The ends lost 1 base at V and 1 base at J; junction bases unmatched: 6. The CDR3 sequence is 16 residues long. CDR3 sequence: CASSVHDSGSSYEQYF. The CDR3 DNA sequence: TGTGCCAGCAGCGTACACGATAGCGGGAGTTCCTACGAGCAGTACTTC. The full variable domain, completed using reference TRBV9 and TRBJ2-7, is DSGVTQTPKHLITATGQRVTLRCSPRSGDLSVYWYQQSLDQGLQFLIQYYNGEERAKGNILERFSAQQFPDLHSELNLSSLELGDSALYFCASSVHDSGSSYEQYFGPGTRLTVT.

This clone was seen once. The J gene is TRBJ1-5, the V gene TRBV13, with D unresolved. From germline, CDR1 is PRHDT and CDR2 FYEKMQ (reference sequence). The CDR3 covers 14 residues. V was pared by 0 bases and J by 8 bases, with 11 bases between. This chain's CDR3 is CASSLGGSGKPQHF. CDR3 DNA sequence: TGTGCCAGCAGCTTAGGAGGCAGCGGTAAGCCCCAGCATTTT.

The V call is TRBV6-6, the J call TRBJ2-2; D unresolved. The CDR3 is 11 amino acids. Germline-derived CDR1 and CDR2 are MNHNY and SVGAGI (reference sequence). V lost 7 bases to trimming and J lost 4 bases, with 4 bases between them. Here the CDR3 DNA reads TGTGCCAGCACCTTCACCGGGGAGCTGTTTTTT. This sequence encodes CASTFTGELFF.

The chain carries TRBV10-1 and TRBJ2-7, with D tentatively TRBD1 or TRBD2 (5 bases each). Germline lookup yields CDR1 WNHNN and CDR2 SYGVQD (reference sequence). The CDR3 runs to 13 residues. V was trimmed by 5 bases and J by 2 bases, leaving 10 bases between them. The CDR3 spells CASSRDGTYEQYF. DNA of the CDR3: TGCGCCAGCAGTCGGGACGGAACCTACGAGCAGTACTTC.

The J gene is TRBJ1-1, the V gene TRBV29-1, with D possibly being TRBD1 (5 bases). V was cut by 7 bases and J by 0 bases, with 12 bases left in between. Germline V gene sequence: CDR1 SQVTM, CDR2 ANQGSEA. CDR3 length equals 13 residues. The CDR3 DNA reads TGCAGCGCTGGGAGGGGCATGAACACTGAAGCTTTCTTT. Protein: CSAGRGMNTEAFF.

The chain uses TRBV13 and TRBJ2-7, with D perhaps matching TRBD1 or TRBD2 (5 bases each). The CDR3 length is 16 residues. Trimming took off 0 bases at V and 2 bases at J, with 14 bases between the two ends. Germline V gene lookup returns CDR1 PRHDT and CDR2 FYEKMQ (reference sequence). Here the CDR3 DNA reads TGTGCCAGCAGCTTAGGATCGGGACCGCCTCCCTACGAGCAGTACTTC. Its translation is CASSLGSGPPPYEQYF.

V gene TRBV7-6 combines with J gene TRBJ2-7, with D tentatively TRBD1 or TRBD2 (5 bases each). This CDR3 spans 18 amino acids. Trimming left V 0 bases short and J 1 base short, with 19 bases between. The V gene's germline CDR1 is SGHVS and CDR2 FNYEAQ. The DNA for the CDR3 is TGTGCCAGCAGCTTAGCGTCCGGGGACCGGGACGGATCCTACGAGCAGTACTTC. Amino acid sequence: CASSLASGDRDGSYEQYF.

V and J are TRBV6-5 and TRBJ2-7; a weak D match, TRBD1 (5 bases). Deletions cut 6 bases from V and 5 bases from J, with 11 bases between. Germline-derived CDR1 and CDR2 are MNHEY and SVGAGI. CDR3 length: 12 amino acids. CDR3 sequence: CASSPQGNEQYF. CDR3 DNA sequence: TGTGCCAGCAGCCCCCAGGGAAACGAGCAGTACTTC.

CDR3 in DNA: TGTGCCAGCAGCTCCACTAACAGGGGGTTTATATGGTCCTACAATGAGCAGTTCTTC. The encoded protein is CASSSTNRGFIWSYNEQFF. The chain has TRBV7-9 and TRBJ2-1; 8 bases are a match to TRBD1. Germline loops: CDR1 SEHNR, CDR2 FQNEAQ (reference sequence). The CDR3 is 19 amino acids. V lost 4 bases and J lost 1; bases outside the gene matches: 15.